A single sample gave rise to the 10 T cell receptor beta chains below, sequenced in a study of T cells after yellow fever vaccination. TCRdb processed the 5' RACE reads anew with MiXCR; each CDR3 protein has one entry. The sample lists fewer than 450,000 distinct CDR3 sequences; around 8.1% were seen once. This specimen consisted of PBMCs, obtained about 41 days after the first yellow fever vaccination. These receptor sequences come from a man aged 18 to 30 who received the YFV17D yellow fever vaccine.

This chain joins TRBV20-1 and TRBJ1-1; TRBD1 aligns across 9 bases. The CDR3 is 15 residues long. CDR1 is DFQATT, CDR2 SNEGSKA, per germline (reference sequence). V lost 5 bases, J lost 4 bases, and 11 bases stayed unmatched. The CDR3 DNA reads as TGCAGTGCTCCACCGGGACAGGGCCTGGGCACTGAAGCTTTCTTT. Protein: CSAPPGQGLGTEAFF.

The CDR3 coding sequence is TGTGCCAGCAGTTACTCCCGACAGCGAAACTACGAGCAGTACGTC. This translates into CASSYSRQRNYEQYV. The chain links TRBV6-2 or TRBV6-3 to TRBJ2-7, with D possibly TRBD1 on 5 matching bases. CDR1 MNHEY and CDR2 SVGEGT come from the germline V gene. CDR3 length: 15 residues. Deletions cut 0 bases from V and 3 bases from J, with 12 bases between.

This clonotype was counted between two and nine times. V gene TRBV6-1 combines with J gene TRBJ2-6; perhaps D is TRBD1 or TRBD2 (5 bases each). Trimming took off 10 bases at V and 0 bases at J, with 7 bases between the two ends. CDR1 MNHNS and CDR2 SASEGT come from the germline V gene. The CDR3 has 13 residues. This chain's CDR3 is CATGTSGANVLTF. The CDR3, as DNA: TGTGCCACTGGGACCTCTGGGGCCAACGTCCTGACTTTC.

The gene calls are TRBV4-2 and TRBJ2-5, with 8 bases fitting TRBD2. V lost 4 bases, J lost 2 bases, and 6 bases stayed unmatched. The CDR3 covers 15 residues. Germline V lookup: CDR1 LGHNA, CDR2 YNFKEQ. Written as DNA, the CDR3 is TGTGCCAGCAGCCTCTTCGGGACTAGTCAAGAGACCCAGTACTTC. Its translation: CASSLFGTSQETQYF.

This chain uses TRBV7-2 with TRBJ2-7, with 7 bases fitting TRBD1. The CDR3 has 15 amino acids. In germline, CDR1 is SGHTA, CDR2 FQGNSA. Trimming cost V 3 bases and J 3 bases; bases outside gene matches: 8. CDR3 DNA sequence: TGTGCCAGCAGCTTCCAAGGACAGGCGATCTACGAGCAGTACTTC. Its translation: CASSFQGQAIYEQYF.

This clonotype has only a few counts. The chain employs TRBV7-2 and TRBJ2-3, with no clear D. The CDR3 extends over 15 amino acids. V was shortened by 3 bases and J by 0 bases, with 10 bases between the two germline ends. Germline V lookup: CDR1 SGHTA, CDR2 FQGNSA. The CDR3 DNA reads as TGTGCCAGCAGCTTGGACCTTACTAGCACAGATACGCAGTATTTT. It encodes CASSLDLTSTDTQYF.

This clonotype showed up many times. The chain joins TRBV5-5 to TRBJ2-1, with D perhaps assigned TRBD1 or TRBD2 (5 bases each). This CDR3 is 14 amino acids long. The V end was cut by 3 bases, the J end by 5 bases, with 12 bases between. Germline V CDR1 and CDR2: SGHKS, YYEKEE (reference sequence). CDR3 sequence (DNA): TGTGCCAGCAGCTGGGTCTCGGGACACAATGAGCAGTTCTTC. This translates into CASSWVSGHNEQFF.

This clonotype has a handful of counts. The chain joins TRBV20-1 to TRBJ2-3; TRBD2 aligns across 14 bases. Germline assignment: CDR1 DFQATT and CDR2 SNEGSKA (reference sequence). V dropped 6 bases and J dropped 6; count of bases not matched to a gene: 8. The CDR3 contains 15 residues. The CDR3 DNA reads TGCAGTGCCGAACGGACTAGCGGGGGGAGGGATACGCAGTATTTT. Amino acid sequence: CSAERTSGGRDTQYF.

The rearrangement links TRBV29-1 to TRBJ1-1, with D possibly matching TRBD1 (6 bases). The V end was cut by 6 bases, the J end by 5 bases, with 16 bases between. The CDR3 spans 13 residues. Germline CDR1 and CDR2: SQVTM and ANQGSEA. The CDR3 bases are TGCAGCGTGGGAGTGTCAGGGGTGACTGAAGCTTTCTTT. It is translated as CSVGVSGVTEAFF.

The CDR3 loop is CSARVAQNNEQFF. The CDR3, as DNA: TGCAGTGCTAGAGTGGCCCAGAACAATGAGCAGTTCTTC. This rearrangement joins TRBV20-1 to TRBJ2-1; D is undetermined. The V end was cut by 1 base, the J end by 5 bases, with 9 bases between. This CDR3 has 13 residues. The germline V gene has CDR1 DFQATT and CDR2 SNEGSKA (reference sequence).